Listed below are T cell receptor beta chains from one sample, sequenced in a study of T cells after posttransplantation cyclophosphamide. The repertoire was sequenced with immunoSEQ multiplex PCR; TCRdb's copy has only in-frame clones and lacks some. The sample lists about 53,000 clones; about 86% were seen once. The sample consisted of PBMCs. These receptors originate from a man aged 25-45 years with a blood cancer, CMV-positive, and with a related stem cell donor. Each CDR3 is given with its conserved first and last residue. D genes are given only for firm matches. A clone size is listed for some rows: how often the clone was seen (once, few, many), or a class if it is expanded.

V gene: TRBV11-3; clone size: once; D gene: .; J gene: TRBJ1-1; CDR3 length: 13; CDR3 protein: CASSLWGRTEAFF; CDR3 DNA: TGTGCCAGCAGCTTGTGGGGCCGCACTGAAGCTTTCTTT
V gene: TRBV27; clone size: .; D gene: .; J gene: TRBJ2-3; CDR3 length: 14; CDR3 protein: CASRRGQYTDTQYF; CDR3 DNA: TGTGCCAGCCGGCGGGGACAGTACACAGATACGCAGTATTTT
V gene: TRBV4-3; clone size: .; D gene: TRBD1; J gene: TRBJ1-1; CDR3 length: 17; CDR3 protein: CASSQDPPTGENTEAFF; CDR3 DNA: TGCGCCAGCAGCCAAGATCCCCCGACAGGGGAGAACACTGAAGCTTTCTTT
V gene: TRBV5-1; clone size: .; D gene: .; J gene: TRBJ2-2; CDR3 length: 13; CDR3 protein: CASSLRDTGELFF; CDR3 DNA: TGCGCCAGCAGCCTCCGGGACACCGGGGAGCTGTTTTTT
V gene: TRBV5-1; clone size: .; D gene: .; J gene: TRBJ1-2; CDR3 length: 14; CDR3 protein: CASSLVGGDYGYTF; CDR3 DNA: TGCGCCAGCAGCTTGGTAGGGGGAGACTATGGCTACACCTTC
V gene: TRBV27; clone size: once; D gene: .; J gene: TRBJ2-7; CDR3 length: 13; CDR3 protein: CASSFRGMDEQYF; CDR3 DNA: TGTGCCAGCAGTTTCCGAGGGATGGACGAGCAGTACTTC
V gene: TRBV6-5; clone size: .; D gene: TRBD1; J gene: TRBJ1-1; CDR3 length: 15; CDR3 protein: CASSYSRQGSAEAFF; CDR3 DNA: TGTGCCAGCAGTTACTCGAGACAGGGGAGCGCTGAAGCTTTCTTT
V gene: TRBV7-3; clone size: .; D gene: .; J gene: TRBJ1-1; CDR3 length: 14; CDR3 protein: CASSLIPGTDEAFF; CDR3 DNA: TGTGCCAGCAGCTTAATCCCCGGGACTGATGAAGCTTTCTTT
V gene: TRBV4-1; clone size: once; D gene: .; J gene: TRBJ2-7; CDR3 length: 14; CDR3 protein: CASRQSGGPGEQYF; CDR3 DNA: TGCGCCAGCAGGCAATCCGGAGGGCCGGGAGAGCAGTACTTC
V gene: TRBV28; clone size: .; D gene: .; J gene: TRBJ1-1; CDR3 length: 15; CDR3 protein: CASKLGGSFNTEAFF; CDR3 DNA: TGTGCCAGCAAACTCGGGGGTTCCTTCAACACTGAAGCTTTCTTT
V gene: TRBV5-1; clone size: .; D gene: .; J gene: TRBJ2-2; CDR3 length: 16; CDR3 protein: CASSLEVAQNTGELFF; CDR3 DNA: TGCGCCAGCAGCTTGGAGGTAGCCCAGAACACCGGGGAGCTGTTTTTT
V gene: TRBV28; clone size: .; D gene: .; J gene: TRBJ2-7; CDR3 length: 15; CDR3 protein: CASRISIGVSYEQYF; CDR3 DNA: TGTGCCAGCAGGATTTCAATCGGGGTTTCCTACGAGCAGTACTTC
V gene: TRBV7-2; clone size: .; D gene: .; J gene: TRBJ1-1; CDR3 length: 11; CDR3 protein: CASSLSRGAFF; CDR3 DNA: TGTGCCAGCAGCTTAAGCAGAGGGGCTTTCTTT
V gene: TRBV15; clone size: .; D gene: .; J gene: TRBJ1-3; CDR3 length: 15; CDR3 protein: CATSQRGISGNTIYF; CDR3 DNA: TGTGCCACCTCTCAGCGGGGTATCTCTGGAAACACCATATATTTT
V gene: TRBV12-5; clone size: .; D gene: TRBD1; J gene: TRBJ2-3; CDR3 length: 18; CDR3 protein: CASGLQGPTGGWSDTQYF; CDR3 DNA: TGTGCTAGTGGTTTACAGGGCCCGACAGGGGGCTGGTCAGATACGCAGTATTTT
V gene: TRBV11-2; clone size: .; D gene: .; J gene: TRBJ2-5; CDR3 length: 16; CDR3 protein: CASSPSAGTFQETQYF; CDR3 DNA: TGTGCCAGCAGCCCGTCCGCGGGGACCTTCCAAGAGACCCAGTACTTC
V gene: TRBV19; clone size: once; D gene: .; J gene: TRBJ2-7; CDR3 length: 14; CDR3 protein: CASSMGLEGDEQYF; CDR3 DNA: TGTGCCAGTAGTATGGGATTAGAGGGGGACGAGCAGTACTTC
V gene: TRBV5-1; clone size: .; D gene: .; J gene: TRBJ2-2; CDR3 length: 17; CDR3 protein: CASSLWASPTNTGELFF; CDR3 DNA: TGCGCCAGCAGCTTGTGGGCTAGCCCCACGAACACCGGGGAGCTGTTTTTT
V gene: TRBV7-2; clone size: .; D gene: .; J gene: TRBJ1-2; CDR3 length: 17; CDR3 protein: CASSLGWAGGLDQGYTF; CDR3 DNA: TGTGCCAGCAGCTTAGGATGGGCGGGGGGGCTAGACCAAGGCTACACCTTC
V gene: TRBV5-6; clone size: .; D gene: .; J gene: TRBJ1-2; CDR3 length: 13; CDR3 protein: CASSLGALYGYTF; CDR3 DNA: TGTGCCAGCAGCTTGGGGGCTCTGTATGGCTACACCTTC
V gene: TRBV12-5; clone size: .; D gene: TRBD2; J gene: TRBJ2-2; CDR3 length: 16; CDR3 protein: CASGSGGGPNTGELFF; CDR3 DNA: TGTGCTAGTGGTTCCGGGGGGGGTCCCAACACCGGGGAGCTGTTTTTT
V gene: TRBV11-2; clone size: .; D gene: .; J gene: TRBJ2-1; CDR3 length: 16; CDR3 protein: CASSLGGSSRVREQFF; CDR3 DNA: TGTGCCAGCAGCCTCGGTGGGAGTTCTCGTGTGCGTGAGCAGTTCTTC
V gene: TRBV7-8; clone size: .; D gene: .; J gene: TRBJ2-6; CDR3 length: 20; CDR3 protein: CASSLRSSPPEGSGANVLTF; CDR3 DNA: TGTGCCAGCAGCTTACGTTCATCCCCCCCCGAGGGCTCTGGGGCCAACGTCCTGACTTTC
V gene: TRBV2; clone size: .; D gene: .; J gene: TRBJ1-1; CDR3 length: 14; CDR3 protein: CASGPRTMNTEAFF; CDR3 DNA: TGTGCCAGCGGCCCTAGAACCATGAACACTGAAGCTTTCTTT